This T cell receptor beta chain was captured by sequencing in a study of response to subunit inactivated influenza vaccine. TCRdb analysed the RT-PCR reads with MiXCR anew, one entry per CDR3 protein. The top ten clones hold roughly 10% of a sample with fewer than 800,000 distinct CDR3 sequences, approximately 14% of them seen once. This clonotype has just a few counts. This CDR3 is 15 amino acids long. Trimming took 1 base from V and 1 from J; bases not matched to a gene: 2. Per germline, CDR1 SGHRS and CDR2 YFSETQ. The clonotype originates from a man in his fifties or sixties who received an inactivated influenza vaccine. The rearrangement uses TRBV5-1 and TRBJ2-5; TRBD1 matches at 9 bases. The starting material was PBMCs from blood, obtained less than 13 days after vaccination. This CDR3 reads CASSLTGGIQETQYF. CDR3 DNA: TGCGCCAGCAGCTTGACAGGGGGCATCCAAGAGACCCAGTACTTC.